One sample yielded the 29 T cell receptor beta chains listed below, sequenced in a study of blood T cell repertoires in COVID-19. Data came from immunoSEQ multiplex PCR; TCRdb stores just in-frame clones and leaves some out. The top ten hold around 2.8% of the sample, which has 150,000 to 200,000 clones, around four fifths seen once. Source material: peripheral blood. The receptor source for this set is a man in his 70s with acute or convalescent COVID-19.

V and J are TRBV7-9 and TRBJ2-7, with 8 bases identical to TRBD1. Germline V lookup: CDR1 SEHNR, CDR2 FQNEAQ (reference sequence). There are 13 residues in the CDR3. V gave up 4 bases and J gave up 6 bases; unmatched junction bases: 5. The CDR3 coding sequence is TGTGCCAGCAGCTATTCTGGACAGGGCGAGCAGTACTTC. This sequence encodes CASSYSGQGEQYF. Combining the CDR3 with reference TRBV7-9 and TRBJ2-7 gives the whole variable domain DTGVSQNPRHKITKRGQNVTFRCDPISEHNRLYWYRQTLGQGPEFLTYFQNEAQLEKSRLLSDRFSAERPKGSFSTLEIQRTEQGDSAMYLCASSYSGQGEQYFGPGTRLTVT.

V usage is TRBV19 and J usage is TRBJ1-6; TRBD1 aligns across 8 bases. Unmatched junction bases numbered 7, after V lost 7 bases and J lost 2 bases. Germline values: CDR1 LNHDA, CDR2 SQIVND (reference sequence). The CDR3 has 16 amino acids. The CDR3, as DNA: TGTGCCAGTACCACCGGGACAGGCACCTATAATTCACCCCTCCACTTT. Its protein product is CASTTGTGTYNSPLHF. The full variable domain, completed using reference TRBV19 and TRBJ1-6, is DGGITQSPKYLFRKEGQNVTLSCEQNLNHDAMYWYRQDPGQGLRLIYYSQIVNDFQKGDIAEGYSVSREKKESFPLTVTSAQKNPTAFYLCASTTGTGTYNSPLHFGNGTRLTVT.

The rearrangement links TRBV5-6 to TRBJ2-2, with 9 nucleotides matching TRBD2. V lost 4 bases and J lost 7; bases outside the gene matches: 8. The CDR3 consists of 15 residues. Per germline, CDR1 SGHDT and CDR2 YYEEEE. CDR3 sequence reads: CASSPTQREDGELFF. As DNA, the CDR3 is TGTGCCAGCAGCCCAACCCAGCGGGAGGACGGGGAGCTGTTTTTT.

V and J are TRBV10-3 and TRBJ1-2; D is ambiguous. Germline V CDR1 and CDR2: ENHRY, SYGVKD. V lost 0 bases, J lost 12 bases, and 14 bases lay in between. This CDR3 contains 13 residues. CDR3 in DNA: TGTGCCATCAGTGAGTCTCCGACGGGTTTACACACCTTC. Its translation is CAISESPTGLHTF.

This chain links TRBV7-9 with TRBJ1-2; possible D gene TRBD1, 5 bases. The CDR3 spans 18 residues. Per the germline V gene, CDR1 is SEHNR and CDR2 is FQNEAQ (reference sequence). The ends were cut back, 0 bases at V and 2 bases at J, with 19 bases in the middle. CDR3 nucleotide sequence: TGTGCCAGCAGCTTAGCCGGGGGTCGGACAAGTCCGAACTATGGCTACACCTTC. This gives the protein CASSLAGGRTSPNYGYTF.

This clone was detected a few times. The V and J genes are TRBV9 and TRBJ2-1; TRBD2 aligns across 7 bases. The germline gives CDR1 SGDLS, CDR2 YYNGEE. Trimming at V came to 0 bases and at J to 4 bases, leaving 7 bases not matched to a gene. The CDR3 has 16 amino acids. The DNA of the CDR3 is TGTGCCAGCAGCGTAGGTTCACTAGCGAATTACAATGAGCAGTTCTTC. Translating gives CASSVGSLANYNEQFF.

The genes are TRBV3-1 (or the pseudogene TRBV3-2) and TRBJ2-3; D may be TRBD2 (5 bases). The CDR3 runs to 13 residues. The V gene's germline CDR1 is LGHDT and CDR2 YNNKEL (reference sequence). Trimming cost V 4 bases and J 8 bases, with 13 bases left between them. In nucleotides, the CDR3 is TGTGCCAGCAGCCCACAGTCGGAGGCTACGCAGTATTTT. It specifies CASSPQSEATQYF.

The CDR3, as DNA: TGTGCCAGCAGGAGGTCGGGTGAAAAACTGTTTTTT. Its translation: CASRRSGEKLFF. The rearrangement joins TRBV7-9 to TRBJ1-4; unclear D gene. The ends were cut back, 6 bases at V and 7 bases at J, with 9 bases in the middle. CDR3 length: 12 residues. Germline V gene sequence: CDR1 SEHNR, CDR2 FQNEAQ (reference sequence).

CDR3 protein: CASSLTANQPQHF. As DNA, the CDR3 is TGTGCCAGCAGCTTGACAGCTAATCAGCCCCAGCATTTT. This chain links TRBV5-8 with TRBJ1-5, with D unresolved. Trimming pared 1 base from V and 4 bases from J, leaving 6 bases between. The CDR3 is 13 residues long. Germline-derived CDR1 and CDR2 are SGHTS and YDEGEE. Combining the CDR3 with reference TRBV5-8 and TRBJ1-5 gives the whole variable domain EAGVTQSPTHLIKTRGQQATLRCSPISGHTSVYWYQQALGLGLQFLLWYDEGEERNRGNFPPRFSGRQFPNYSSELNVNALELEDSALYLCASSLTANQPQHFGDGTRLSIL.

This chain connects TRBV9 to TRBJ2-6; 8 bases map to TRBD1. CDR3 length equals 22 residues. The V gene's germline CDR1 is SGDLS and CDR2 YYNGEE. Losses at the gene ends were 3 bases for V and 0 bases for J; bases not matched to a gene: 20. CDR3 DNA sequence: TGTGCCAGCAGCGCCTTTTTCCCTGGACAGGGCACTATCCGCTCTGGGGCCAACGTCCTGACTTTC. Encoded protein: CASSAFFPGQGTIRSGANVLTF.

The gene calls are TRBV5-4 and TRBJ2-1; D is undetermined. Germline values: CDR1 SGHNT, CDR2 YYREEE (reference sequence). Between the trimmed V and J ends, which lost 5 bases and 4 bases, there was a span of 10 bases. This CDR3 region has 13 residues. CDR3 sequence reads: CASRLEQYNEQFF. The CDR3 nucleotides are TGTGCCAGCAGGCTTGAACAGTACAATGAGCAGTTCTTC.

V and J are TRBV7-6 and TRBJ2-3; maybe TRBD2 (5 bases). The CDR3 totals 15 residues. The germline V gene encodes CDR1 SGHVS and CDR2 FNYEAQ. The ends were cut back, 1 base at V and 8 bases at J, with 16 bases in the middle. CDR3 DNA sequence: TGTGCCAGCAGCTTAGAGGCTGGACCCCGGGGTACGCAGTATTTT. Amino acid sequence: CASSLEAGPRGTQYF.

The V call is TRBV11-3, the J call TRBJ2-1; D remains unclear. Trimming left V 5 bases short and J 6 bases short, with 17 bases between. The length of the CDR3 is 15 residues. Germline V CDR1 and CDR2: SGHNT, YENEEA. The CDR3: CASSPYRSSSNEQFF. CDR3 DNA sequence: TGTGCCAGCAGCCCCTACCGTAGTAGTAGCAATGAGCAGTTCTTC.

This clone was counted between two and nine times. The rearrangement uses TRBV19 and TRBJ1-5; D is uncertain. Trimming removed 3 bases at V and 3 bases at J, with 6 bases between. Per the germline V gene, CDR1 is LNHDA and CDR2 is SQIVND (reference sequence). This CDR3 has 13 residues. The CDR3 protein is CASSISPNQPQHF. CDR3 DNA: TGTGCCAGTAGTATTTCTCCCAATCAGCCCCAGCATTTT.

The chain employs TRBV6-1 and TRBJ2-3, with TRBD2 identical over 10 bases. This CDR3 comprises 17 residues. V lost 2 bases and J lost 5; bases outside the gene matches: 10. CDR1 is MNHNS and CDR2 is SASEGT in the germline V gene. CDR3 residues: CASSESSAGGPQDTQYF. The CDR3 region has the DNA TGTGCCAGCAGTGAAAGCTCAGCGGGGGGGCCCCAAGATACGCAGTATTTT.

This chain's CDR3 is CASSSRTGGEAFF. The CDR3 region has the DNA TGTGCCAGCAGTTCCAGGACAGGGGGAGAAGCTTTCTTT. This chain links TRBV6-5 with TRBJ1-1; 10 nucleotides line up with TRBD1. Germline lookup yields CDR1 MNHEY and CDR2 SVGAGI. This CDR3 contains 13 residues. Trimming took 4 bases from V and 8 from J; bases not matched to a gene: 4.

The V gene is TRBV7-8, the J gene TRBJ2-3; D perhaps matches TRBD1 (5 bases). CDR1 and CDR2 (germline): SGHVS, FQNEAQ. CDR3 size: 13 residues. The V and J ends lost 1 base and 4 bases respectively, with 6 bases between them. The CDR3 DNA sequence: TGTGCCAGCAGCTTAGGGGGCCCAGATACGCAGTATTTT. Translation gives CASSLGGPDTQYF.

A single count supports this clone. V is TRBV6-1 and J is TRBJ1-5, with 11 positions matching TRBD1. V lost 3 bases and J lost 2; bases outside the gene matches: 3. The CDR3 covers 16 residues. Germline CDR1 and CDR2: MNHNS and SASEGT. The CDR3 nucleotides read TGTGCCAGCAGTGACAGGGACAGGGGGGGCAATCAGCCCCAGCATTTT. Translation: CASSDRDRGGNQPQHF.

The chain joins TRBV6-5 to TRBJ1-2; TRBD1 is a possible D gene (6 bases). Per germline, CDR1 MNHEY and CDR2 SVGAGI. This CDR3 has 14 residues. V shed 2 bases and J shed 3 bases, with 10 bases lying between them. In nucleotides, the CDR3 is TGTGCCAGCAGTTACGGACAGAAGGACTATGGCTACACCTTC. It translates to CASSYGQKDYGYTF.

This clone was observed a handful of times. The chain joins TRBV6-1 to TRBJ1-4; no clear D gene. The V and J ends lost 3 bases and 7 bases respectively, with 9 bases between them. The CDR3 contains 13 residues. The germline CDR1 and CDR2 sequences are MNHNS and SASEGT. The CDR3 loop reads CASSDSSGEKLFF. CDR3 sequence (DNA): TGTGCCAGCAGTGATTCGAGCGGTGAAAAACTGTTTTTT.

The count of this clone is one. The chain recombines TRBV27 with TRBJ1-1; 9 bases map to TRBD1. Germline trimming cut 7 bases from V and 3 bases from J; bases unmatched to any gene: 6. This CDR3 spans 14 amino acids. Germline CDR1 and CDR2: MNHEY and SMNVEV (reference sequence). CDR3 nucleotide sequence: TGTGCCAGCACTCGGACAGGGGTGGACACTGAAGCTTTCTTT. Translation: CASTRTGVDTEAFF.

The gene calls are TRBV6-2 or TRBV6-3 and TRBJ2-3; 9 bases align to TRBD2. This CDR3 spans 16 amino acids. With V trimmed by 6 bases and J by 2 bases, 9 bases remained unmatched. In germline, CDR1 is MNHEY, CDR2 SVGEGT. DNA of the CDR3: TGTGCCAGCAGCCTGACTAGCGGCCCTTTCACAGATACGCAGTATTTT. As protein: CASSLTSGPFTDTQYF.

The chain carries TRBV11-2 and TRBJ1-1; 7 bases agree with TRBD1. V was clipped by 3 bases and J by 4 bases; unmatched bases: 5. The germline V gene has CDR1 SGHAT and CDR2 FQNNGV. CDR3 length: 14 residues. The DNA of the CDR3 is TGTGCCAGCAGCTTCCAGACAGGGTCCACTGAAGCTTTCTTT. This encodes CASSFQTGSTEAFF.

V usage is TRBV7-2 and J usage is TRBJ2-3; 8 bases match TRBD2. The CDR3 extends over 16 amino acids. Germline assignment: CDR1 SGHTA and CDR2 FQGNSA. The J segment lost 1 base and the V segment lost 1 base, leaving 4 bases of the junction unmatched. Here the CDR3 DNA reads TGTGCCAGCAGCTTAGTTGTGCGGGGGGGCACAGATACGCAGTATTTT. This encodes CASSLVVRGGTDTQYF.

The rearrangement uses TRBV6-6 and TRBJ2-7; 12 bases map to TRBD1. The V gene's germline CDR1 is MNHNY and CDR2 SVGAGI (reference sequence). J gave up 4 bases and V 5 bases, and 3 bases lay outside the gene matches. This CDR3 is 14 amino acids long. The DNA for the CDR3 is TGTGCCAGCAGTACGGGACAGGGGGCATACGAGCAGTACTTC. This codes for CASSTGQGAYEQYF.

This clone was picked up a small number of times. This chain links TRBV6-6 with TRBJ1-5; TRBD1 matches at 8 bases. V shed 2 bases, J shed 8 bases, and the junction held 8 bases outside the gene matches. CDR3 length: 15 residues. CDR1 is MNHNY, CDR2 SVGAGI, per germline (reference sequence). The CDR3 protein is CASSYAGQGSEPQHF. Written as DNA, the CDR3 is TGTGCCAGCAGTTACGCTGGACAGGGTAGCGAGCCCCAGCATTTT.

This sequence joins TRBV27 and TRBJ2-1; 7 bases fit TRBD2. The CDR3 is 16 amino acids. V was clipped by 6 bases and J by 1 base; unmatched bases: 9. From germline, CDR1 is MNHEY and CDR2 SMNVEV (reference sequence). Here the CDR3 reads CASRGLSGTSYNEQFF. The CDR3 DNA reads as TGTGCCAGCAGGGGCCTAAGCGGGACTTCCTACAATGAGCAGTTCTTC.

V gene TRBV3-1 (or the pseudogene TRBV3-2) combines with J gene TRBJ1-5, with D possibly matching TRBD1 (5 bases). The V end lost 2 bases, the J end lost 5 bases, and 10 bases lay between the germline ends. Germline V gene sequence: CDR1 LGHDT, CDR2 YNNKEL (reference sequence). CDR3 length: 14 amino acids. DNA of the CDR3: TGTGCCAGCAGCCAATGGGGGGGGGATCAGCCCCAGCATTTT. Its translation is CASSQWGGDQPQHF.

This chain uses TRBV5-1 with TRBJ1-5, with 10 positions matching TRBD1. Per the germline V gene, CDR1 is SGHRS and CDR2 is YFSETQ. V lost 3 bases, J lost 4 bases, and 7 bases stayed unmatched. The length of the CDR3 is 16 residues. CDR3 bases: TGCGCCAGCAGCTGGGCCGGGACAGGGGTGAATCAGCCCCAGCATTTT. It yields the protein CASSWAGTGVNQPQHF.